These 17 T cell receptor beta chains came from one sample sequenced in a study of cytomegalovirus exposure and HLA in healthy donors. The PCR was carried out with 60 Vbeta primers and 13 Jbeta primers. Data came from immunoSEQ multiplex PCR; TCRdb stores just in-frame clones and leaves some out. The top ten clones hold 0.31% of a sample with about 200,000 clones, 75% to 90% of them seen once. What was sequenced was PBMCs. The receptors here all came from a woman in her twenties or thirties in good health and CMV-seronegative.

The chain uses TRBV4-1 and TRBJ2-2, with TRBD2 matching over 9 bases. The length of the CDR3 is 14 residues. Germline CDR1 and CDR2: MGHRA and YSYEKL. After removal of 4 bases from V and 6 bases from J, the junction contained 3 bases not matched to a gene. In nucleotides, the CDR3 is TGCGCCAGCAGCCTAGTAGCGGGAGCCGGGGAGCTGTTTTTT. It yields the protein CASSLVAGAGELFF.

Worth noting for this clone: This specimen includes other DNA sequences encoding the same CDR3. The chain uses TRBV19 and TRBJ2-7, with 7 nucleotides matching TRBD1. This CDR3 is 14 amino acids long. V trimming: 4 bases; J trimming: 1 base; junction bases outside the gene matches: 4. Per the germline V gene, CDR1 is LNHDA and CDR2 is SQIVND (reference sequence). The CDR3 coding sequence is TGTGCCAGTAGTAGAGGGGACAGATCCTACGAGCAGTACTTC. Protein: CASSRGDRSYEQYF.

The chain is built from TRBV9 and TRBJ2-5; 7 nucleotides align to TRBD2. V lost 0 bases and J lost 4; bases outside the gene matches: 0. CDR1 and CDR2 from the germline V gene are SGDLS and YYNGEE. The CDR3 is 13 amino acids. The DNA for the CDR3 is TGTGCCAGCAGCGTAGGGGGGGGAGAGACCCAGTACTTC. Its protein product is CASSVGGGETQYF.

The V gene is TRBV13, the J gene TRBJ1-1; 7 bases align to TRBD1. The junction had 7 bases not matched to a gene; V was cut back by 5 bases and J by 1 base. The CDR3 consists of 15 residues. Germline assignment: CDR1 PRHDT and CDR2 FYEKMQ (reference sequence). CDR3 nucleotide sequence: TGTGCCAGCAGCCCCCAGACAGGGAGGAACACTGAAGCTTTCTTT. Its translation is CASSPQTGRNTEAFF.

The chain links TRBV6-1 to TRBJ1-2, with unresolved D. CDR1 MNHNS and CDR2 SASEGT come from the germline V gene. Trimming pared 0 bases from V and 3 bases from J, leaving 11 bases between. CDR3 length: 15 residues. The CDR3 coding sequence is TGTGCCAGCAGTGAAGCCGTCGGGTCTCACTATGGCTACACCTTC. Translating it yields CASSEAVGSHYGYTF.

The V call is TRBV6-1, the J call TRBJ2-3; 12 nucleotides line up with TRBD2. The V gene's germline CDR1 is MNHNS and CDR2 SASEGT. The trim removed 1 base at V and 7 bases at J, leaving 15 bases unmatched. CDR3 length equals 19 residues. CDR3 bases: TGTGCCAGCAGTGAAGTGGCTAGCGGGGGGGCCTTTTCACGGAATACGCAGTATTTT. It yields the protein CASSEVASGGAFSRNTQYF.

The V gene is TRBV6-1, the J gene TRBJ2-1; TRBD1 matches at 9 bases. Germline CDR1 and CDR2: MNHNS and SASEGT. The CDR3 extends over 15 amino acids. Unmatched junction bases numbered 8, after V lost 6 bases and J lost 5 bases. The CDR3 reads CASRTGTGINNEQFF. DNA of the CDR3: TGTGCCAGCAGGACCGGGACAGGGATAAACAATGAGCAGTTCTTC.

CDR3: CASSLRTGDEKLFF. The CDR3 nucleotides are TGTGCCAGCAGTTTAAGGACAGGGGATGAAAAACTGTTTTTT. The genes are TRBV28 and TRBJ1-4, with 9 bases aligning to TRBD1. Germline CDR1 and CDR2: MDHEN and SYDVKM. The length of the CDR3 is 14 residues. Germline trimming cut 2 bases from V and 6 bases from J; bases unmatched to any gene: 1.

Note on this clone: In the same sample, other DNA sequences code for this CDR3. The chain joins TRBV5-1 to TRBJ2-7; a possible D gene is TRBD1 (6 bases). The CDR3 is made up of 14 amino acids. Germline CDR1 is SGHRS and CDR2 is YFSETQ. V dropped 0 bases and J dropped 2 bases, with 9 bases sitting between them. The CDR3 loop is CASSLAAGAYEQYF. The CDR3 region has the DNA TGCGCCAGCAGCTTGGCCGCAGGGGCCTACGAGCAGTACTTC.

This chain uses TRBV7-8 with TRBJ2-1, with 8 bases that match TRBD2. This CDR3 has 16 residues. Germline assignment: CDR1 SGHVS and CDR2 FQNEAQ. V lost 3 bases and J lost 9; bases outside the gene matches: 13. The CDR3 protein is CASSLSGTSYFVEQFF. The CDR3 bases are TGTGCCAGCAGCTTGTCCGGGACTAGTTACTTTGTTGAGCAGTTCTTC.

This chain links TRBV13 with TRBJ1-1; TRBD1 aligns across 10 bases. This CDR3 has 13 residues. Germline trimming cut 3 bases from V and 7 bases from J; bases unmatched to any gene: 2. Looked up from germline, CDR1 is PRHDT and CDR2 is FYEKMQ (reference sequence). CDR3 in DNA: TGTGCCAGCAGCTTCAGGGACAGGGGTGAAGCTTTCTTT. Translating gives CASSFRDRGEAFF.

The rearrangement links TRBV10-2 to TRBJ2-1; 8 positions agree with TRBD2. V trimming: 6 bases; J trimming: 8 bases; junction bases outside the gene matches: 12. The germline V gene encodes CDR1 WSHSY and CDR2 SAAADI. This CDR3 is 15 amino acids long. The CDR3 region has the DNA TGCGCCAGCAGGGACTGGGAGCGGGAGTGGTATGAGCAGTTCTTC. Translation gives CASRDWEREWYEQFF.

The chain is built from TRBV7-9 and TRBJ2-5; TRBD2 matches 13 bases. V was clipped by 5 bases and J by 4 bases; unmatched bases: 7. CDR3 length equals 16 residues. Germline-derived CDR1 and CDR2 are SEHNR and FQNEAQ (reference sequence). CDR3 bases: TGTGCCAGCAGCCAAGGACTAGCGGGGGAAACAGAGACCCAGTACTTC. Translation gives CASSQGLAGETETQYF.

The genes are TRBV10-3 and TRBJ2-7, with 7 nucleotides matching TRBD2. This CDR3 is built from 13 residues. The germline CDR1 and CDR2 sequences are ENHRY and SYGVKD. V lost 8 bases to trimming and J lost 3 bases; unmatched junction nucleotides: 7. The CDR3 reads CAISTTGGYEQYF. The CDR3, as DNA: TGTGCCATCTCCACCACGGGGGGCTACGAGCAGTACTTC.

A single count supports this clone. The chain is built from TRBV9 and TRBJ2-1; TRBD2 might be the D (6 bases). From germline, CDR1 is SGDLS and CDR2 YYNGEE. The CDR3 consists of 14 residues. V gave up 0 bases and J gave up 5 bases, with 9 bases separating them. Here the CDR3 reads CASSVAGADNEQFF. The DNA for the CDR3 is TGTGCCAGCAGCGTAGCGGGAGCGGACAATGAGCAGTTCTTC.

V is TRBV6-4 and J is TRBJ2-2; TRBD2 matches at 10 bases. The CDR3 contains 17 residues. The V segment lost 3 bases and the J segment 6 bases; nucleotides outside the gene matches: 10. Germline V gene data show CDR1 as MRHNA and CDR2 as SNTAGT. For the CDR3, the DNA is TGTGCCAGCAGTGAACGTCTAGCGGGAGTAATGTCCGGGGAGCTGTTTTTT. It is translated as CASSERLAGVMSGELFF.

This clone was seen a handful of times. The chain couples TRBV7-3 to TRBJ2-5, with 9 bases fitting TRBD1. CDR3 length equals 15 residues. CDR1 and CDR2 from the germline V gene are SGHTA and FQGTGA. After removal of 5 bases from V and 4 bases from J, the junction contained 8 bases not matched to a gene. CDR3 sequence: CASSRGQGTGETQYF. Here the CDR3 DNA reads TGTGCCAGCAGCCGCGGACAGGGGACGGGAGAGACCCAGTACTTC.